This T cell receptor beta chain was sequenced for a study of shared clonotypes between healthy human individuals. Germline V gene sequence: CDR1 MDHEN, CDR2 SYDVKM. The V and J ends lost 5 bases and 4 bases, in that order; junction bases with no gene match: 7. CDR3 length equals 15 residues. The data were produced by immunoSEQ multiplex PCR, yet TCRdb's version contains in-frame clones alone and is incomplete. The sample shows approximately 940,000 clones, 76% of them seen only once. This clone was seen ten or more times. This chain links TRBV28 with TRBJ1-4, with TRBD1 identical over 7 bases. Sequenced sample: memory CD4+ T cells sorted from blood. Noted subset: CD45RA-negative fraction. The receptor was derived from a man aged 18 to 35 in good health. This CDR3 is CASSPLTGNNEKLFF. For the CDR3, the DNA is TGTGCCAGCAGTCCCTTGACAGGGAATAATGAAAAACTGTTTTTT.